This T cell receptor (beta chain) was observed in a study of brain metastases from non-small cell lung cancer. The germline CDR1 and CDR2 sequences are SEHNR and FQNEAQ (reference sequence). Between the trimmed V and J ends, which lost 2 bases and 6 bases, there was a span of 8 bases. The CDR3 loop spans 12 amino acids. This clone is classed as large (0.1 to 1%). In the same sample, other DNA sequences code for this CDR3. Using immunoSEQ multiplex PCR, the repertoire was profiled, and TCRdb retains in-frame clones only, with some absent. The sample carries about 1,500 clones, more than 90% recorded once.

The chain carries TRBV7-9 and TRBJ2-7; D gene unclear. Sample: tumor-adjacent normal tissue. The receptor was derived from a donor aged 40 or over with non-small cell lung cancer. CDR3 region: CASSLLLSEQYF. CDR3 DNA sequence: TGTGCCAGCAGCTTATTACTTAGCGAGCAGTACTTC.